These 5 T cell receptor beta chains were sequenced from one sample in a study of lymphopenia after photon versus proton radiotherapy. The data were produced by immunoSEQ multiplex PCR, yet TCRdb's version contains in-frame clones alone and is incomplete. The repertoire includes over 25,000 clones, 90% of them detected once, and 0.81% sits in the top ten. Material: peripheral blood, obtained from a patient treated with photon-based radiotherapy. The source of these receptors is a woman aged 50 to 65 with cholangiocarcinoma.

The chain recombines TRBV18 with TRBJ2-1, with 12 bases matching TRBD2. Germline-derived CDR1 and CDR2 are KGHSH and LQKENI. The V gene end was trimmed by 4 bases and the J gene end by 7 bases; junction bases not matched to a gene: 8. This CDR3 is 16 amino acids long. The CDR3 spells CASSLSGTSGPNEQFF. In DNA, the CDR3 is TGTGCCAGCTCACTGTCCGGGACTAGCGGGCCTAATGAGCAGTTCTTC.

CDR3 coding DNA: TGTGCCAGCAGTGCAGGGCCAGACTACGAGCAGTACTTC. Encoded protein: CASSAGPDYEQYF. The rearrangement links TRBV27 to TRBJ2-7, with a tentative D call TRBD1 (5 bases). The V gene's germline CDR1 is MNHEY and CDR2 SMNVEV (reference sequence). There are 13 residues in the CDR3. V was shortened by 5 bases and J by 3 bases, with 11 bases between the two germline ends.

CDR3: CAISESGTGEDYTF. The DNA of the CDR3 is TGTGCCATCAGTGAGTCGGGGACAGGGGAGGACTACACCTTC. V gene TRBV10-3 combines with J gene TRBJ1-2, with 10 bases lining up with TRBD1. This CDR3 is built from 14 residues. The germline V gene has CDR1 ENHRY and CDR2 SYGVKD. Trimming cost V 0 bases and J 10 bases; bases outside gene matches: 5.

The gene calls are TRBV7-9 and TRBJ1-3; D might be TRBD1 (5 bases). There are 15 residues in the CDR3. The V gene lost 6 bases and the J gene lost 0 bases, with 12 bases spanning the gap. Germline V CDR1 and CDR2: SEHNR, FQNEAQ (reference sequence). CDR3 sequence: CASRSRQSSGNTIYF. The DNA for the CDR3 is TGTGCCAGCAGATCCCGACAGTCCTCTGGAAACACCATATATTTT.

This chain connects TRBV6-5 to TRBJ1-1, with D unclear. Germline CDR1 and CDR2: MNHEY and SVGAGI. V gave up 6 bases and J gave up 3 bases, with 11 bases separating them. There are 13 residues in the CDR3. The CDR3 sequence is CASRPRVDTEAFF. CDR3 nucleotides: TGTGCCAGCAGACCTAGGGTTGACACTGAAGCTTTCTTT.